What follows are 7 T cell receptor beta chains derived from one specimen sequenced in a study of T cells in Graves' hyperthyroidism and ophthalmopathy. There were TCR beta CDR3 regions amplified from RNA transcripts. In the first-round RT-PCR of the TCR CDR3, the HTBI primer set was used. Each CDR3 protein gets one entry after TCRdb re-called the multiplex PCR reads with MiXCR. The data hold under 300,000 distinct CDR3 sequences, with around 20% observed a single time. Sequencing used blood. The receptors here all came from a man younger than 40 with Graves' ophthalmopathy.

This clonotype has only a few counts. The chain employs TRBV12-3 or TRBV12-4 and TRBJ2-7, with a weak D call TRBD1 (6 bases). This CDR3 comprises 15 residues. Trimming removed 5 bases at V and 0 bases at J, with 14 bases between. The CDR3 reads CASSGQSGTSYEQYF. The CDR3 DNA sequence: TGTGCCAGCAGTGGACAGAGTGGGACCTCCTACGAGCAGTACTTC.

The chain couples TRBV4-1 to TRBJ2-5; a weak D match, TRBD1 (6 bases). CDR3 length: 15 residues. The germline V and J ends were trimmed by 2 bases and 2 bases, with 12 bases remaining between them. Germline lookup yields CDR1 MGHRA and CDR2 YSYEKL. CDR3 sequence: CASSQLGGGQETQYF. The CDR3 DNA is TGCGCCAGCAGCCAATTAGGGGGTGGTCAAGAGACCCAGTACTTC.

Of note for this clonotype: This may be a read error: a much more frequent sequence differs by one nucleotide. V and J are TRBV28 and TRBJ2-7, with 10 bases that match TRBD2. This CDR3 is built from 19 residues. Germline CDR1 reads MDHEN; CDR2 reads SYDVKM. CDR3 amino acids: CVSSSPRASGRVPSYEQYF. The CDR3 DNA reads TGTGTCAGCAGTTCCCCCCGGGCTAGCGGGAGAGTCCCATCCTACGAGCAGTACTTC.

This clonotype was found a few times. V and J are TRBV20-1 and TRBJ2-2, with 9 bases lining up with TRBD1. J gave up 6 bases and V 6 bases, and 8 bases lay outside the gene matches. Germline-derived CDR1 and CDR2 are DFQATT and SNEGSKA (reference sequence). The CDR3 runs 14 residues. The CDR3 coding sequence is TGCAGTGCCGCCGGGACAGGGTTTCCCGGGGAGCTGTTTTTT. This sequence encodes CSAAGTGFPGELFF.

The rearrangement uses TRBV19 and TRBJ1-5, with D perhaps matching TRBD1 (5 bases). Germline V lookup: CDR1 LNHDA, CDR2 SQIVND (reference sequence). The CDR3 covers 14 residues. V lost 7 bases, J lost 3 bases, and 13 bases lay in between. The CDR3 bases are TGTGCCAGTACCCTAAGACAGCCCAATCAGCCCCAGCATTTT. The encoded protein is CASTLRQPNQPQHF.

In this sample, this clonotype turned up a few times. This sequence joins TRBV4-1 and TRBJ1-4, with D unresolved. The germline CDR1 and CDR2 sequences are MGHRA and YSYEKL. The CDR3 runs 15 residues. Trimming took off 3 bases at V and 5 bases at J, with 13 bases between the two ends. The CDR3 is CASSQTATPNEKLFF. The CDR3 nucleotides are TGCGCCAGCAGCCAGACGGCGACCCCGAATGAAAAACTGTTTTTT.

The rearrangement joins TRBV5-1 to TRBJ2-7, with D possibly being TRBD2 (7 bases). The CDR3 loop spans 14 amino acids. The V gene's germline CDR1 is SGHRS and CDR2 YFSETQ. The ends were cut back, 4 bases at V and 6 bases at J, with 17 bases in the middle. The CDR3, as DNA: TGCGCCAGCAGCCCCACCGCGGGGGCTCTCGAGCAGTACTTC. It yields the protein CASSPTAGALEQYF. The variable domain in full, completed from reference TRBV5-1 and TRBJ2-7, reads KAGVTQTPRYLIKTRGQQVTLSCSPISGHRSVSWYQQTPGQGLQFLFEYFSETQRNKGNFPGRFSGRQFSNSRSEMNVSTLELGDSALYLCASSPTAGALEQYFGPGTRLTVT.